This TCR beta chain was observed in a study of cytomegalovirus exposure and HLA in healthy donors. The wider study: Out of about 190 million T cells, an earlier analysis found over 90 million unique TCR beta sequences in total.

This CDR3 has 15 residues. CDR1 and CDR2 from the germline V gene are MDHEN and SYDVKM. Trimming cost V 4 bases and J 4 bases, with 16 bases left between them. This PCR relied on a set of 60 Vbeta primers and 13 Jbeta primers. Clones were sequenced by immunoSEQ multiplex PCR, and TCRdb holds only the in-frame ones, with some missing. Here the sample spans approximately 190,000 clones, 75% to 80% being singletons. The sequence derives from a woman aged 25-40 years in good health and CMV-seropositive. The chain carries TRBV28 and TRBJ1-1; D is undetermined. The sequenced sample consisted of PBMCs. CDR3 region: CASSSPGLGVTEAFF. Written as DNA, the CDR3 is TGTGCCAGCAGTTCGCCGGGGTTGGGAGTCACTGAAGCTTTCTTT. Complete variable domain (other parts from reference TRBV28 and TRBJ1-1): DVKVTQSSRYLVKRTGEKVFLECVQDMDHENMFWYRQDPGLGLRLIYFSYDVKMKEKGDIPEGYSVSREKKERFSLILESASTNQTSMYLCASSSPGLGVTEAFFGQGTRLTVV.